Listed below are T cell receptor beta chains from one sample, sequenced in a study of glioma-infiltrating T cells after dendritic cell vaccination. The data were produced by immunoSEQ multiplex PCR, yet TCRdb's version contains in-frame clones alone and is incomplete. The data show roughly 83,000 clones, 80% to 90% seen once. The material was blood, obtained before dendritic cell vaccination. All receptors come from a human donor with glioblastoma. Each CDR3 is given with its conserved first and last residue. D genes are given only for firm matches. The size of a clone is reported for some rows only, either as once, few or many, or as a class for expanded clones.

size,J,D,V,DNA,CDR3
NA,TRBJ2-5,NA,TRBV10-2,TGCGCCAGCAGCCCGGGATCTAAAGAGACCCAGTACTTC,CASSPGSKETQYF
few,TRBJ1-2,NA,TRBV27,TGTGCCAGCAGTTACTCCGGGACACCGAGCCCTAGGTATAACTACACCTTC,CASSYSGTPSPRYNYTF
NA,TRBJ1-1,NA,TRBV28,TGTGCCAGCAGTTTATTAGCGAACACTGAAGCTTTCTTT,CASSLLANTEAFF
once,TRBJ2-1,TRBD2,TRBV19,TGTGCCAGTAGTACCCTAGCGGGAGGCAATGAGCAGTTCTTC,CASSTLAGGNEQFF
NA,TRBJ2-3,NA,TRBV11-2,TGTGCCAGCAGCTTCGACTATCAGGACGATACGCAGTATTTT,CASSFDYQDDTQYF
few,TRBJ2-7,TRBD1,TRBV27,TGTGCCAGCCGTACCGGGACAGGGAACTCCTACGAGCAGTACTTC,CASRTGTGNSYEQYF
NA,TRBJ1-6,TRBD1,TRBV6-5,TGTGCCAGCAGTCGCGACAGGGGCATTTCACCCCTCCACTTT,CASSRDRGISPLHF
NA,TRBJ2-5,NA,TRBV7-3,TGTGCCAGCAGCTCCCACAATTTGACTAGGCGGGAGACCCAGTACTTC,CASSSHNLTRRETQYF
NA,TRBJ1-2,NA,TRBV9,TGTGCCAGCAGCGTAGCTTCGGTAGGGGTGTCGGACTATGGCTACACCTTC,CASSVASVGVSDYGYTF
NA,TRBJ2-1,TRBD2,TRBV4-3,TGCGCCAGCAGCCAGACCCTACTAGCGGGGGGGCGCAATGAGCAGTTCTTC,CASSQTLLAGGRNEQFF
NA,TRBJ2-2,NA,TRBV30,TGTGCCTGGAATATGGGGCAGAACACCGGGGAGCTGTTTTTT,CAWNMGQNTGELFF
NA,TRBJ1-1,TRBD1,TRBV9,TGTGCCAGCAGCAAGAGGACAGGGGACATGAACACTGAAGCTTTCTTT,CASSKRTGDMNTEAFF
NA,TRBJ1-5,NA,TRBV9,TGTGCCAGCAGCGCTTCGGGACACAATCAGCCCCAGCATTTT,CASSASGHNQPQHF
NA,TRBJ1-1,NA,TRBV5-1,TGCGCCAGCAGCTTGGCCCGTACAGGCGCACTCCGGAACACTGAAGCTTTCTTT,CASSLARTGALRNTEAFF
NA,TRBJ2-4,TRBD2,TRBV4-3,TGCGCCAGCAGCCAAGACCACGGGACTACCAAAAACATTCAGTACTTC,CASSQDHGTTKNIQYF
NA,TRBJ1-1,TRBD1,TRBV6-5,TGTGCCAGCAGTTACTCCTTGGGGACAGGGAACACTGAAGCTTTCTTT,CASSYSLGTGNTEAFF
NA,TRBJ1-4,TRBD1,TRBV6-6,TGTGCCAGCAGTTCAGGGGGCGTTTTTGAAAAACTGTTTTTT,CASSSGGVFEKLFF
NA,TRBJ1-1,NA,TRBV10-1,TGCGCCAGCAGGAGGGGGATCGACAGCCTGGGATGGGGCGAGAACACTGAAGCTTTCTTT,CASRRGIDSLGWGENTEAFF
NA,TRBJ2-7,TRBD1,TRBV9,TGTGCCAGCAGCGTAGAACCAAAGGGACAGGGCTACGAGCAGTACTTC,CASSVEPKGQGYEQYF
once,TRBJ1-5,TRBD1,TRBV18,TGTGCCAGCTCCCCCGCAAGAGGGGGCGATCAGCCCCAGCATTTT,CASSPARGGDQPQHF
NA,TRBJ2-1,NA,TRBV2,TGTGCCAGCAGTGAGTTGCAAGGGCCGGGGGTCTACAATGAGCAGTTCTTC,CASSELQGPGVYNEQFF
NA,TRBJ1-1,NA,TRBV19,TGTGCCAGTAGTATATTATCAGTGCGAGGAACTGAAGCTTTCTTT,CASSILSVRGTEAFF
NA,TRBJ2-1,TRBD2,TRBV7-8,TGTGCCAGCAGCTTACCCGGGGGGGACAATGAGCAGTTCTTC,CASSLPGGDNEQFF
once,TRBJ2-1,TRBD2,TRBV5-1,TGCGCCAGCAGCTCCCTAGCGGGAGGAAACTTTCGCTACAATGAGCAGTTCTTC,CASSSLAGGNFRYNEQFF
NA,TRBJ2-1,NA,TRBV27,TGTGCCAGCAGTTCGGCGAGGAGCTCCTACAATGAGCAGTTCTTC,CASSSARSSYNEQFF
NA,TRBJ2-3,NA,TRBV7-9,TGTGCCAGCAGCCCTGGGACACAAGATACGCAGTATTTT,CASSPGTQDTQYF
NA,TRBJ2-7,TRBD2,TRBV10-3,TGTGCCATCAGTGAAACTAGCGGGGGGGCCTCCTACGAGCAGTACTTC,CAISETSGGASYEQYF
once,TRBJ2-1,TRBD2,TRBV13,TGTGCCAGCAGCCTGGGACTAGCGGGATTTTCCGGGAATTACAATGAGCAGTTCTTC,CASSLGLAGFSGNYNEQFF
few,TRBJ2-3,TRBD2,TRBV4-2,TGTGCCAGCAGCCAAGAGTGGGCTAGCGGGCGGGTCACAGATACGCAGTATTTT,CASSQEWASGRVTDTQYF
NA,TRBJ2-7,TRBD1,TRBV6-1,TGTGCCAGCAGTGTGCGAGGGACAGTCAACTCCTACGAGCAGTACTTC,CASSVRGTVNSYEQYF
NA,TRBJ1-5,NA,TRBV10-1,TGCGCCAGCACCCGGACAGAGATGATAATTAGCAATCAGCCCCAGCATTTT,CASTRTEMIISNQPQHF
NA,TRBJ2-3,TRBD2,TRBV29-1,TGCAGCGTTGAAAGGGTTAGCGGGGACTACACAGATACGCAGTATTTT,CSVERVSGDYTDTQYF